A selection of T cell receptor beta chains follows, all from one sample in a study of T cell responses to AZD1222 COVID-19 vaccine. The assay was immunoSEQ multiplex PCR, and TCRdb's table has in-frame clones only and misses some. The sample consists of around 91,000 clones, roughly 88% of them appearing once. The source material was peripheral blood, sampled on day 0 of AZD1222 vaccination. All receptors come from an adult in good health. The CDR3 runs from the conserved cysteine through the conserved F or W. D genes are given only for firm matches. A row's size may be missing; if present it is once, few, many or a size class.

clone_size	cdr3_length	d_call	v_call	j_call	cdr3_nt	cdr3_aa
few	13	NA	TRBV19	TRBJ2-7	TGTGCCAGTAGTCGACGACCGGACTACGAGCAGTACTTC	CASSRRPDYEQYF
once	14	TRBD2	TRBV5-4	TRBJ2-3	TGTGCCAGCAGGCGAGCGGGAGCGGGAGATACGCAGTATTTT	CASRRAGAGDTQYF
NA	14	NA	TRBV18	TRBJ1-2	TGTGCCAGCTCATCAGACCACGGTGGGGGCTTGATAACCTTC	CASSSDHGGGLITF
NA	15	NA	TRBV7-6	TRBJ2-1	TGTGCCAGCAGCTTAGAAGTCTCCCACATTGAAGAGCAGTTCTTC	CASSLEVSHIEEQFF
NA	12	NA	TRBV6-5	TRBJ1-2	TGTGCCAGCAGTTACAGGGGATATGGCTACACCTTC	CASSYRGYGYTF
once	15	TRBD2	TRBV28	TRBJ2-7	TGTGCCAGCAGTTTAAATCGAGCGGGATACTACGAGCAGTACTTC	CASSLNRAGYYEQYF
NA	13	NA	TRBV11-3	TRBJ1-1	TGTGCCAGCAGCTTAACAGGAAGAACTGAAGCTTTCTTT	CASSLTGRTEAFF
NA	14	NA	TRBV4-1	TRBJ2-2	TGCGCCACCGCTGGGAGGTTTGACTCCGGGGAGCTGTTTTTT	CATAGRFDSGELFF
NA	16	TRBD2	TRBV7-2	TRBJ2-1	TGTGCCAGCAGCCGGAGGCGGGAGGTCCCCTACAATGAGCAGTTCTTC	CASSRRREVPYNEQFF
NA	14	TRBD1	TRBV7-2	TRBJ2-5	TGTGCCAGCAGCACCCCGGGACAGCAAGAGACCCAGTACTTC	CASSTPGQQETQYF
few	15	NA	TRBV5-1	TRBJ2-5	TGCGCCAGCAGCCCGGTGGTGGACTCTGGGGAGACCCAGTACTTC	CASSPVVDSGETQYF
NA	15	NA	TRBV5-1	TRBJ1-2	TGCGCCAGCAGCTTGGGCGGGGTAGTGGGCTATGGCTACACCTTC	CASSLGGVVGYGYTF
NA	14	TRBD1	TRBV7-2	TRBJ1-1	TGTGCCAGCAGCTTAGACAGGGGTAGGACTGAAGCTTTCTTT	CASSLDRGRTEAFF
NA	11	NA	TRBV20-1	TRBJ2-2	TGCAGTGCTACCCCGGGCGGGGAGCTGTTTTTT	CSATPGGELFF
NA	16	TRBD2	TRBV19	TRBJ2-7	TGTGCCAGTAGTATTGGGGCTAGCGGGAGAGACTACGAGCAGTACTTC	CASSIGASGRDYEQYF
NA	16	TRBD2	TRBV6-5	TRBJ2-3	TGTGCCAGCAGTTCAAAGACTAGCGGGATAACAGATACGCAGTATTTT	CASSSKTSGITDTQYF
NA	15	NA	TRBV7-6	TRBJ2-1	TGTGCCAGCAGCTTAGCAGCCGGGACTGACAATGAGCAGTTCTTC	CASSLAAGTDNEQFF
NA	15	TRBD1	TRBV6-5	TRBJ1-2	TGTGCCAGCAGCCAATCTGGACAGGGAAACTATGGCTACACCTTC	CASSQSGQGNYGYTF
NA	13	TRBD1	TRBV2	TRBJ2-7	TGTGCCAGCACCGGGACAGGGAATTACGAGCAGTACTTC	CASTGTGNYEQYF
NA	14	NA	TRBV6-5	TRBJ1-2	TGTGCCAGCACTCCGGGGGGGGCGAACTATGGCTACACCTTC	CASTPGGANYGYTF
NA	15	NA	TRBV18	TRBJ1-2	TGTGCCAGCTCACCGATAGAAGGCAACCACTATGGCTACACCTTC	CASSPIEGNHYGYTF
NA	13	TRBD1	TRBV6-5	TRBJ1-1	TGTGCCAGCAGCTCAACAGGGGGCACTGAAGCTTTCTTT	CASSSTGGTEAFF
NA	15	TRBD1	TRBV5-1	TRBJ1-2	TGCGCCAGCAGAGAGCAGGGACAGGCGAACTATGGCTACACCTTC	CASREQGQANYGYTF
NA	14	NA	TRBV4-3	TRBJ1-2	TGCGCCAGCAGCCAAGAGCCTGGGGACTATGGCTACACCTTC	CASSQEPGDYGYTF
NA	14	NA	TRBV6-5	TRBJ1-3	TGTGCCAGCAGTAAAACAGGGAACGGAAACACCATATATTTT	CASSKTGNGNTIYF
NA	16	TRBD2	TRBV5-1	TRBJ2-2	TGCGCCAGTAAACTAGCGGGGGGCCCGAACACCGGGGAGCTGTTTTTT	CASKLAGGPNTGELFF
NA	16	NA	TRBV28	TRBJ2-7	TGTGCCAGCAGTTTGAACGTAGCGCTTTTTCCCTACGAGCAGTACTTC	CASSLNVALFPYEQYF
NA	14	NA	TRBV7-9	TRBJ1-4	TGTGCCAGCAGTCGGACAGTCGGTAATGAAAAACTGTTTTTT	CASSRTVGNEKLFF
few	15	NA	TRBV25-1	TRBJ1-4	TGTGCCAGCAGTTCAAACATGCGGGGGGCGGAAAAACTGTTTTTT	CASSSNMRGAEKLFF
once	13	NA	TRBV10-3	TRBJ1-5	TGTGCCATCAGCAAAGATAGCAATCAGCCCCAGCATTTT	CAISKDSNQPQHF
NA	15	TRBD2	TRBV2	TRBJ2-1	TGTGCCAGCAGTGAACGGGGGAGGGCCGGGAATGAGCAGTTCTTC	CASSERGRAGNEQFF
NA	13	NA	TRBV7-3	TRBJ2-1	TGTGCCAGCAGCTTTGGACCTGTAAATGAGCAGTTCTTC	CASSFGPVNEQFF
NA	17	TRBD2	TRBV14	TRBJ2-2	TGTGCCAGCAGCCCGGTGGGGGGACTAGCCTCCACCGGGGAGCTGTTTTTT	CASSPVGGLASTGELFF
NA	11	NA	TRBV24-1	TRBJ2-1	TGTGCCACCAGTGGGTACAATGAGCAGTTCTTC	CATSGYNEQFF
NA	13	NA	TRBV6-5	TRBJ1-2	TGTGCCACCACGGACAGCTTCTTCTATGGCTACACCTTC	CATTDSFFYGYTF
NA	15	TRBD1	TRBV11-2	TRBJ1-1	TGTGCCAGCAGCTTGGGGGACAGGGGGAACACTGAAGCTTTCTTT	CASSLGDRGNTEAFF
NA	16	NA	TRBV6-2/TRBV6-3	TRBJ2-1	TGTGCCAGCAGTTACTCGGATAGGATCCCATACAATGAGCAGTTCTTC	CASSYSDRIPYNEQFF
NA	14	NA	TRBV7-8	TRBJ1-2	TGTGCCAGCAGCTTAGCCATCCAGTCGGAGGGCTACACCTTC	CASSLAIQSEGYTF
NA	16	TRBD1	TRBV5-4	TRBJ1-2	TGTGCCAGCAGCTTGGGGCATAACCAGGGGGAAGGTGGCTACACCTTC	CASSLGHNQGEGGYTF
once	15	TRBD2	TRBV2	TRBJ2-7	TGTGCCAGCAATTCCGGGGGGACGGGGGCCTACGAGCAGTACTTC	CASNSGGTGAYEQYF
NA	16	NA	TRBV6-6	TRBJ1-3	TGTGCCAGCAGTTACTCGCCACAGGGTGCTGGAAACACCATATATTTT	CASSYSPQGAGNTIYF
once	16	NA	TRBV5-1	TRBJ1-3	TGCGCCAGCAGCTGGAACACCGGGAACTCTGGAAACACCATATATTTT	CASSWNTGNSGNTIYF
NA	14	NA	TRBV7-8	TRBJ1-1	TGTGCCAGCAGCTTGAGTCAGGGGAACACTGAAGCTTTCTTT	CASSLSQGNTEAFF
NA	13	NA	TRBV12-3/TRBV12-4	TRBJ2-5	TGTGCCAGCAGGAGGGATATCGAAGAGACCCAGTACTTC	CASRRDIEETQYF
few	15	TRBD2	TRBV9	TRBJ2-2	TGTGCCAGCAGCGGGGTTAGCGGGAGAACCGGGGAGCTGTTTTTT	CASSGVSGRTGELFF
NA	14	NA	TRBV9	TRBJ1-1	TGTGCCAGCAGCGTAGGGTCGGGATACACTGAAGCTTTCTTT	CASSVGSGYTEAFF
NA	15	TRBD2	TRBV2	TRBJ2-2	TGTGCCAGCAGTACTAGCGGGAGGGCCGGCGGGGAGCTGTTTTTT	CASSTSGRAGGELFF